These 3 T cell receptor beta chains originate from one sample sequenced in a study of T cell responses to AZD1222 COVID-19 vaccine. The data were produced by immunoSEQ multiplex PCR, yet TCRdb's version contains in-frame clones alone and is incomplete. The sample includes approximately 150,000 clones, 91% seen only once; the top ten take 3% to 4%. The starting material was peripheral blood, obtained 28 days after the second AZD1222 dose. The origin of the receptors is an adult who received the AZD1222 COVID-19 vaccine.

V usage is TRBV30 and J usage is TRBJ1-2; 9 bases agree with TRBD1. The CDR3 is 12 amino acids. Per germline, CDR1 GTSNPN and CDR2 SVGIG (reference sequence). After removal of 4 bases from V and 4 bases from J, the junction contained 1 base not matched to a gene. The CDR3 spells CAWMGQGYGYTF. The CDR3 DNA reads TGTGCCTGGATGGGACAGGGCTATGGCTACACCTTC.

V usage is TRBV4-1 and J usage is TRBJ2-7, with 12 positions matching TRBD2. Germline CDR1 reads MGHRA; CDR2 reads YSYEKL. The CDR3 runs 15 residues. The V gene end was trimmed by 3 bases and the J gene end by 2 bases; junction bases not matched to a gene: 2. The CDR3 sequence: CASSHRTSGAYEQYF. In DNA, the CDR3 is TGCGCCAGCAGCCACCGGACTAGCGGGGCCTACGAGCAGTACTTC.

This sequence joins TRBV27 and TRBJ1-6; a weak D match, TRBD1 (6 bases). The CDR3 totals 14 residues. Trimming removed 5 bases at V and 7 bases at J, with 12 bases between. CDR1 and CDR2 from the germline V gene are MNHEY and SMNVEV (reference sequence). The DNA of the CDR3 is TGTGCCAGCAGTCGACAGGCCAAGAATTCACCCCTCCACTTT. This codes for CASSRQAKNSPLHF.